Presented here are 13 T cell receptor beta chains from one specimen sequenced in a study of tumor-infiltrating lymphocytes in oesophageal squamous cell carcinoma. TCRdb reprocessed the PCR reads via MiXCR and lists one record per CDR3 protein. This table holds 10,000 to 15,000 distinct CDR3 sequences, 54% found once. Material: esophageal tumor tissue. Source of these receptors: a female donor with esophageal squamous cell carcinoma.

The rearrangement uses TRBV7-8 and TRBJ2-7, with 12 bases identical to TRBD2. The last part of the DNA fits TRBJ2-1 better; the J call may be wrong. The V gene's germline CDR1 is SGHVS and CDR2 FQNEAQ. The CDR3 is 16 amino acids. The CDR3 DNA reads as TGTGCCAGCAGCTTAAGAAGGACTAGCGGGAACAATGAGCAGTTCTTC. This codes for CASSLRRTSGNNEQFF.

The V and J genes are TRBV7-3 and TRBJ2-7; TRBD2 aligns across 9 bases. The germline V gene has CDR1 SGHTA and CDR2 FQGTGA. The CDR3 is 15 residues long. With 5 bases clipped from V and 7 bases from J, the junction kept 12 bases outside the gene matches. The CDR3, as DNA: TGTGCCAGCAGCCTAAGCGGGAGGTATAAGGATGAGCAGTACTTC. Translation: CASSLSGRYKDEQYF.

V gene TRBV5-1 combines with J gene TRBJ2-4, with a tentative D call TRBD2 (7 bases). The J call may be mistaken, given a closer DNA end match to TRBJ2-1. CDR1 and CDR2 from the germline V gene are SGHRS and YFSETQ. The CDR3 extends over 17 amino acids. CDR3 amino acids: CASSLVVAGKGDNEQFF. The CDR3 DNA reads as TGCGCCAGCAGCTTGGTGGTAGCGGGTAAGGGGGACAATGAGCAGTTCTTC.

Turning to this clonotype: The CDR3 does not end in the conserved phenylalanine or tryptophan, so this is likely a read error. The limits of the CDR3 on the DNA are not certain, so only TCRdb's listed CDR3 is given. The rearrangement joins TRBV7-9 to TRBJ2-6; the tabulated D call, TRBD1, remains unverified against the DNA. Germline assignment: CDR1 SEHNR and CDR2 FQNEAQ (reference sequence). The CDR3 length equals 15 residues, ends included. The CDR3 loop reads CATRDSLQETQYFGA.

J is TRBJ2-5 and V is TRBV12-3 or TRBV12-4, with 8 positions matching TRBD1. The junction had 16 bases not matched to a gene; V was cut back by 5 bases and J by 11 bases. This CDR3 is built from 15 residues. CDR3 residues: CASSPRQGSYNEQYF. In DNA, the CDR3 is TGTGCCAGCAGTCCTCGACAGGGGTCCTACAATGAGCAGTACTTC.

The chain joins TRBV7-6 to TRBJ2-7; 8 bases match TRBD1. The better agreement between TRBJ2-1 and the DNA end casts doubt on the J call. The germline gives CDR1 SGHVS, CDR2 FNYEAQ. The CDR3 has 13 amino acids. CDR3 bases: TGTGCCAGCAGGCAACAGGGGGAAGGTGAGCAGTTCTTC. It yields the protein CASRQQGEGEQFF.

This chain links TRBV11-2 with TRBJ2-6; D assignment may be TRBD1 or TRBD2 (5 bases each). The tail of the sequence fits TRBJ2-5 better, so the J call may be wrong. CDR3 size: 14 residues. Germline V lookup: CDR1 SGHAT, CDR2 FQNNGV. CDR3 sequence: CASSRGRTQETQYF. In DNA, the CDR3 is TGTGCCAGCAGCCGGGGACGGACCCAGGAGACCCAGTACTTC.

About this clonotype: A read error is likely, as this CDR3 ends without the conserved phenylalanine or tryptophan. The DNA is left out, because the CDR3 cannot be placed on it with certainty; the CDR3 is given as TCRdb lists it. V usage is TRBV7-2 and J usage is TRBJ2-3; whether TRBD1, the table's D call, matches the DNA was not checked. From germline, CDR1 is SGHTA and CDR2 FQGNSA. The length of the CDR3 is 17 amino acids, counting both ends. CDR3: CASSLGGQTYNEQFFGP.

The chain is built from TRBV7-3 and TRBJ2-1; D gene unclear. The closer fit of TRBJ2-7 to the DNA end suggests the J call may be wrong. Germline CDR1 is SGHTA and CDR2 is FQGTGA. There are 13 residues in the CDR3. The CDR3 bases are TGTGCCAGCAGCTTAAGCGCTAGTTCCGAGCAGTACTTC. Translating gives CASSLSASSEQYF.

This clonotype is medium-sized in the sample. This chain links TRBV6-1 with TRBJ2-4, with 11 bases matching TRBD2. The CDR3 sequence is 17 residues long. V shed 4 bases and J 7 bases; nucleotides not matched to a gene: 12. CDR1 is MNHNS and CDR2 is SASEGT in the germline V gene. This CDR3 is CASSGGAIRTSGNIQYF. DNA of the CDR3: TGTGCCAGCAGTGGGGGGGCGATCCGGACTAGCGGGAACATTCAGTACTTC.

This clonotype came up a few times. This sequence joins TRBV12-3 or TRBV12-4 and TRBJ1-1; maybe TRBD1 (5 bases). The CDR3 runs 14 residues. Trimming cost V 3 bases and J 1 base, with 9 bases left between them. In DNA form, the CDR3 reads TGTGCCAGCAGTTTGGGACCCACGAACACTGAAGCTTTCTTT. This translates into CASSLGPTNTEAFF.

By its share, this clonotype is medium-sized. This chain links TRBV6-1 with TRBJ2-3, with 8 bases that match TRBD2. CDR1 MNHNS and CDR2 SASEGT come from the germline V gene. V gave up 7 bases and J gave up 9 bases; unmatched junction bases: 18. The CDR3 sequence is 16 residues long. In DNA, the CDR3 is TGTGCCAGCACCAGGGCCTCTGGAGCGGGAGCAGGAACGCAGTATTTT. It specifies CASTRASGAGAGTQYF.

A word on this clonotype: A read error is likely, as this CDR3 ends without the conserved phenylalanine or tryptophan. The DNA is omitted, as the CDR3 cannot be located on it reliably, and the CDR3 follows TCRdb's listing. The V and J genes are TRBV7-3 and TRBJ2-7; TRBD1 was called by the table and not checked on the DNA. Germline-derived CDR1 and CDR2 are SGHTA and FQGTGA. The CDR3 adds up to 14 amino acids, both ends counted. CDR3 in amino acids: CASSSGRGPMSSSS.